The subject of this entry is one TCR beta chain. The data are from a study of blood T cell repertoires in COVID-19. Study-wide background: Both acute and convalescent COVID-19 samples were obtained from the United States, Italy and Spain. In each case, the material was cDNA or gDNA derived from T cells, B-cell-depleted T cells, or PBMCs.

Original processing methods: By means of reference gene primer amplification, nucleated cell counts were estimated. Only in-frame clones appear in the TCRdb table, and some are missing; sequencing was by immunoSEQ multiplex PCR. V, J and clone size derive from that table, while D and trimming were established from the DNA sequence. This table has about 150,000 clones, about 90% appearing once. CDR3 length: 14 residues. V shed 6 bases and J shed 2 bases, with 11 bases lying between them. CDR1 MNHEY and CDR2 SMNVEV come from the germline V gene (reference sequence). The chain is built from TRBV27 and TRBJ2-1; D possibly corresponds to TRBD2 (5 bases). The clonotype was recovered from a man aged 50 to 60 with acute or convalescent COVID-19. The sequencing sample was made of peripheral blood. The CDR3 DNA reads as TGTGCCAGCAGGGACCTCGGGGCCTACAATGAGCAGTTCTTC. Translating it yields CASRDLGAYNEQFF.